This entry concerns a single T cell receptor (beta chain). The antigen is undetermined. The germline CDR1 and CDR2 sequences are MNHEY and SVGAGI. The V gene lost 7 bases and the J gene lost 0 bases, with 7 bases spanning the gap. This CDR3 is built from 13 residues. Produced via immunoSEQ multiplex PCR; TCRdb's table is partial and in-frame only. Here the sample spans about 160,000 clones, 90% being singletons. The data belong to a study of T cell responses to AZD1222 COVID-19 vaccine. Findings and caveats of the study: It should be noted that donors were predominantly white British and more often female, and clonal diversity was possibly underestimated.

The sequencing here drew on peripheral blood, taken on day 0 of AZD1222 vaccination. The V call is TRBV6-5, the J call TRBJ1-3, with D maybe TRBD1 (5 bases). The origin of this receptor is an adult in good health. CDR3 sequence (DNA): TGTGCCAGCATGGGGGACTCTGGAAACACCATATATTTT. Its protein product is CASMGDSGNTIYF.